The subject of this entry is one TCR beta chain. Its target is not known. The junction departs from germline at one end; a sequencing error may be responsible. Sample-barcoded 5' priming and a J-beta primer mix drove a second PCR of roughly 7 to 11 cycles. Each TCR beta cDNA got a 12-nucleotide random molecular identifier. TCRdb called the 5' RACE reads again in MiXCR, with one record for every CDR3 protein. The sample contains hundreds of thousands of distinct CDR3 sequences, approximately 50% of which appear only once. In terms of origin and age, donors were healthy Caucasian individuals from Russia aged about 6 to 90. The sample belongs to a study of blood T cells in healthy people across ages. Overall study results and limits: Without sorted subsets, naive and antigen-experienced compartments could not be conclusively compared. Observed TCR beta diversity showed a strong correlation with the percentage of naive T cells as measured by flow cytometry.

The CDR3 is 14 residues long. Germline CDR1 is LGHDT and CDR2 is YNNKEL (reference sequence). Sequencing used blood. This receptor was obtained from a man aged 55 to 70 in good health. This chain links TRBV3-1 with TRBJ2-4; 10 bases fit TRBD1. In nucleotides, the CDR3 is TGTGCCGGCAGCTCTGGACAGGGGGTGGTCATTCAGTACTTC. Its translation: CAGSSGQGVVIQYF. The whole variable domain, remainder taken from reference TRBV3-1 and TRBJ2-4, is DTAVSQTPKYLVTQMGNDKSIKCEQNLGHDTMYWYKQDSKKFLKIMFSYNNKELIINETVPNRFSPKSPDKAHLNLHINSLELGDSAVYFCAGSSGQGVVIQYFGAGTRLSVL.